This T cell receptor (beta chain) derives from a study of T cell repertoires in cytomegalovirus infection (dated by TCRdb to between 2019 and 2020). A note on the overall study: The peptide stimulations were aimed at well-studied HLA-B-restricted epitopes as well as recently identified HLA-C-restricted CMV epitopes, whose presentation resists viral immunomodulation. Donor HLA type was relevant to the analysis, because carriage of CMV infection together with the matching HLA type was indicated by public TCR beta signatures. The research as a whole found: In the ex vivo response, HLA-C-restricted CMV-specific TCR beta clonotypes were dominant, and in two of eight donors the single most frequent clonotype came from this HLA-C-restricted group. In both this cohort and an independent cohort of some 350 donors, the cumulative frequency of public TCR beta family members distinguished carriers of CMV infection plus the relevant HLA type.

The intended sense of this specimen's treatment or condition label: in vitro stimulation with specific CMV peptide epitopes to enrich CMV-specific T cells. Sequencing used an Illumina HiSeq 1500. TCRdb reprocessing: public reads trimmed at Q25 with fastp, clones called with MiXCR, in-frame beta chains kept. Identical CDR3 proteins give one entry, which carries the most common genes and DNA. The sample table records 110,000 or so distinct CDR3 sequences; under 35% of these occur just once. In total, the top ten clones hold roughly 40% of the sample. This clonotype was picked up many times. Its recognized antigen is unknown. No quality values exist for individual bases; no much larger clone is one base distant. From the germline V gene, CDR1 is MDHEN and CDR2 is SYDVKM. From the cysteine up to the phenylalanine, the CDR3 has a length of 16 residues. Only CDR3 DNA is held: 48 bases, read in frame from base 1. V and J lose 4 bases and 3 bases, and a span of 17 bases separates them.

The material was CD8+ T cells from cultured PBMCs, obtained from culture after CMV antigen stimulation. The clonotype comes from a human donor in good health (CMV status not recorded). Some clones in this sample may be carry-over from other donors' samples. The chain is assembled from TRBV28 and TRBJ2-3, and the D gene may be TRBD2, 7 bases matching. At the DNA level, the sequence is TGTGCCAGCAGTTCCCTCGGGGGGCCGGGGACAGATACGCAGTATTTT. This gives the protein CASSSLGGPGTDTQYF.